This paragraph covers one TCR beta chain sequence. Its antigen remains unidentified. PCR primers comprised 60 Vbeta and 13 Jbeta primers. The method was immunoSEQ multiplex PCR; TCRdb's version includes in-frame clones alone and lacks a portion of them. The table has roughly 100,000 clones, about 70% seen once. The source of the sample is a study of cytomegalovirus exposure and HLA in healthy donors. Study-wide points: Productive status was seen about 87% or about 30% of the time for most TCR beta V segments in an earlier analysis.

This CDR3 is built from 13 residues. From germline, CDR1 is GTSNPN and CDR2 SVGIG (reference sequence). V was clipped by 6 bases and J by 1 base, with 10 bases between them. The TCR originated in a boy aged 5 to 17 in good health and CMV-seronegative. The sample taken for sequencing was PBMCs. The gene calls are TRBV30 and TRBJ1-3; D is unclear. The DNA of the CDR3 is TGTGCCTGCCCCGGGGTTTCTGGAAACACCATATATTTT. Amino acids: CACPGVSGNTIYF.